This is a list of T cell receptor beta chains from one sample in a study of CD8+ T cells in alopecia areata. Produced via immunoSEQ multiplex PCR; TCRdb's table is partial and in-frame only. Altogether approximately 280,000 clones are present, 58% being singletons, with the ten largest covering approximately 2%. The input for sequencing was CD4+ T cells sorted from blood, taken at week 24, from a patient treated with tofacitinib. Receptors were obtained from a human donor with alopecia areata. The CDR3 runs from the conserved cysteine through the conserved F or W. D genes are given only for firm matches. Size is stated for part of the rows, as once, few or many counts, or as a class when the clone is expanded.

V gene: TRBV7-9; clone size: -; J gene: TRBJ1-5; D gene: -; CDR3 protein: CASSLQGRNQPQHF; CDR3 DNA: TGTGCCAGCAGCTTACAGGGTCGCAATCAGCCCCAGCATTTT
V gene: TRBV2; clone size: -; J gene: TRBJ1-6; D gene: TRBD1; CDR3 protein: CASLNNGQGIGSPLHF; CDR3 DNA: TGTGCCAGCCTTAACAACGGACAGGGAATCGGTTCACCCCTCCACTTT
V gene: TRBV28; clone size: few; J gene: TRBJ2-5; D gene: TRBD2; CDR3 protein: CASSLHGTGLAGDTTQYF; CDR3 DNA: TGTGCCAGCAGTCTACACGGTACTGGACTAGCGGGCGATACGACCCAGTACTTC
V gene: TRBV4-3; clone size: -; J gene: TRBJ1-2; D gene: -; CDR3 protein: CASSPGAGEYGYTF; CDR3 DNA: TGCGCCAGCAGCCCCGGCGCAGGGGAGTATGGCTACACCTTC
V gene: TRBV30; clone size: once; J gene: TRBJ2-2; D gene: -; CDR3 protein: CAWSFSRDGTGELFF; CDR3 DNA: TGTGCCTGGAGTTTCTCCCGGGACGGCACCGGGGAGCTGTTTTTT
V gene: TRBV6-1; clone size: -; J gene: TRBJ2-4; D gene: -; CDR3 protein: CAGGTHSQYF; CDR3 DNA: TGTGCCGGAGGGACACATTCACAGTACTTC
V gene: TRBV6-4; clone size: -; J gene: TRBJ2-3; D gene: TRBD2; CDR3 protein: CASSELAGALNTQYF; CDR3 DNA: TGTGCCAGCAGTGAACTAGCGGGGGCCCTCAATACGCAGTATTTT
V gene: TRBV27; clone size: -; J gene: TRBJ1-4; D gene: -; CDR3 protein: CASRPRGSGEKLFF; CDR3 DNA: TGTGCCAGCAGGCCCCGGGGCAGTGGTGAAAAACTGTTTTTT
V gene: TRBV19; clone size: -; J gene: TRBJ2-2; D gene: TRBD1; CDR3 protein: CASTTGAHSTGELFF; CDR3 DNA: TGTGCCAGTACGACAGGGGCGCATTCCACCGGGGAGCTGTTTTTT
V gene: TRBV30; clone size: -; J gene: TRBJ2-4; D gene: -; CDR3 protein: CAWSDYQTGRGNIQYF; CDR3 DNA: TGTGCCTGGAGTGACTACCAGACAGGGAGGGGAAACATTCAGTACTTC
V gene: TRBV5-1; clone size: -; J gene: TRBJ2-3; D gene: TRBD1; CDR3 protein: CASGADRASTDTQYF; CDR3 DNA: TGCGCCAGCGGGGCGGACAGGGCTTCCACAGATACGCAGTATTTT
V gene: TRBV7-2; clone size: -; J gene: TRBJ1-1; D gene: -; CDR3 protein: CASSSRTAYNTEAFF; CDR3 DNA: TGTGCCAGCAGCTCCCGGACAGCCTATAACACTGAAGCTTTCTTT
V gene: TRBV6-6; clone size: once; J gene: TRBJ1-1; D gene: -; CDR3 protein: CASSPSSGEAFF; CDR3 DNA: TGTGCCAGCAGTCCCTCGTCAGGGGAAGCTTTCTTT
V gene: TRBV29-1; clone size: -; J gene: TRBJ1-2; D gene: -; CDR3 protein: CSDGGNYGYTF; CDR3 DNA: TGCAGCGACGGGGGTAACTATGGCTACACCTTC
V gene: TRBV5-1; clone size: -; J gene: TRBJ2-7; D gene: TRBD2; CDR3 protein: CASRPTPGTSGGEQYF; CDR3 DNA: TGCGCCAGCAGACCGACGCCCGGGACTAGCGGGGGTGAGCAGTACTTC
V gene: TRBV7-6; clone size: -; J gene: TRBJ2-3; D gene: -; CDR3 protein: CASSLEATGTQYF; CDR3 DNA: TGTGCCAGCAGCTTAGAGGCGACTGGTACGCAGTATTTT
V gene: TRBV29-1; clone size: -; J gene: TRBJ2-3; D gene: TRBD1; CDR3 protein: CSSGGTGGRTDTQYF; CDR3 DNA: TGCAGCTCCGGGGGTACAGGGGGCCGCACAGATACGCAGTATTTT
V gene: TRBV5-1; clone size: -; J gene: TRBJ2-2; D gene: -; CDR3 protein: CASSSLRLTGELFF; CDR3 DNA: TGCGCCAGCAGCTCACTCCGGCTCACCGGGGAGCTGTTTTTT
V gene: TRBV30; clone size: -; J gene: TRBJ1-4; D gene: -; CDR3 protein: CAWSPKGGPNEKLFF; CDR3 DNA: TGTGCCTGGAGTCCGAAGGGGGGGCCTAATGAAAAACTGTTTTTT
V gene: TRBV25-1; clone size: few; J gene: TRBJ1-2; D gene: -; CDR3 protein: CASNHREYGYTF; CDR3 DNA: TGTGCCAGCAATCACAGGGAGTATGGCTACACCTTC
V gene: TRBV28; clone size: -; J gene: TRBJ2-7; D gene: -; CDR3 protein: CASLGENPGVKYF; CDR3 DNA: TGTGCCAGCTTAGGGGAGAATCCCGGTGTGAAGTACTTC
V gene: TRBV7-6; clone size: few; J gene: TRBJ2-1; D gene: -; CDR3 protein: CASSSWDQEQFF; CDR3 DNA: TGTGCCAGCAGCTCTTGGGACCAAGAGCAGTTCTTC
V gene: TRBV30; clone size: -; J gene: TRBJ2-5; D gene: TRBD1; CDR3 protein: CAWAGTGNQETQYF; CDR3 DNA: TGTGCCTGGGCCGGGACAGGGAATCAAGAGACCCAGTACTTC
V gene: TRBV9; clone size: -; J gene: TRBJ2-3; D gene: -; CDR3 protein: CASSPRASVADTQYF; CDR3 DNA: TGTGCCAGCAGCCCGAGGGCTAGCGTTGCAGATACGCAGTATTTT
V gene: TRBV4-1; clone size: -; J gene: TRBJ2-3; D gene: -; CDR3 protein: CASSQARFIDTQYF; CDR3 DNA: TGCGCCAGCAGCCAAGCCAGGTTCATAGATACGCAGTATTTT
V gene: TRBV9; clone size: -; J gene: TRBJ2-3; D gene: -; CDR3 protein: CASSVEEGSGRGTDTQYF; CDR3 DNA: TGTGCCAGCAGCGTAGAGGAGGGCTCAGGTAGGGGCACAGATACGCAGTATTTT
V gene: TRBV30; clone size: few; J gene: TRBJ1-2; D gene: -; CDR3 protein: CAWAAGDNGYTF; CDR3 DNA: TGTGCCTGGGCAGCAGGGGACAATGGCTACACCTTC
V gene: TRBV7-9; clone size: -; J gene: TRBJ2-3; D gene: -; CDR3 protein: CASSLDFTTDTQYF; CDR3 DNA: TGTGCCAGCAGCTTGGACTTTACCACAGATACGCAGTATTTT
V gene: TRBV29-1; clone size: -; J gene: TRBJ1-4; D gene: TRBD1; CDR3 protein: CSLPGTGTNEKLFF; CDR3 DNA: TGCAGCCTGCCCGGGACAGGGACTAATGAAAAACTGTTTTTT
V gene: TRBV6-5; clone size: few; J gene: TRBJ1-6; D gene: TRBD1; CDR3 protein: CASSDGTASPLHF; CDR3 DNA: TGTGCCAGCAGTGACGGGACAGCTTCCCCCCTCCACTTT
V gene: TRBV18; clone size: few; J gene: TRBJ2-7; D gene: -; CDR3 protein: CASSATTGFNEQYF; CDR3 DNA: TGTGCCAGCTCGGCAACTACAGGGTTCAACGAGCAGTACTTC
V gene: TRBV30; clone size: -; J gene: TRBJ2-7; D gene: -; CDR3 protein: CAWSRIGGAPSYEQYF; CDR3 DNA: TGTGCCTGGAGTCGTATAGGGGGGGCCCCCTCCTACGAGCAGTACTTC
V gene: TRBV7-2; clone size: many; J gene: TRBJ2-5; D gene: -; CDR3 protein: CASSIQETQYF; CDR3 DNA: TGTGCCAGCAGCATCCAAGAGACCCAGTACTTC
V gene: TRBV23-1; clone size: few; J gene: TRBJ2-7; D gene: TRBD1; CDR3 protein: CASSQEDRGEQYF; CDR3 DNA: TGCGCCAGCAGTCAAGAAGACAGGGGGGAGCAGTACTTC
V gene: TRBV27; clone size: -; J gene: TRBJ1-2; D gene: TRBD1; CDR3 protein: CASSPGADRGEGYTF; CDR3 DNA: TGTGCCAGCAGCCCTGGGGCTGACAGGGGGGAAGGCTACACCTTC
V gene: TRBV5-1; clone size: -; J gene: TRBJ2-7; D gene: -; CDR3 protein: CASSLEGSGYEQYF; CDR3 DNA: TGCGCCAGCAGCTTGGAGGGTAGCGGCTACGAGCAGTACTTC
V gene: TRBV9; clone size: once; J gene: TRBJ2-2; D gene: -; CDR3 protein: CASTPSSEVGELFF; CDR3 DNA: TGTGCCAGCACCCCCTCCAGTGAGGTCGGGGAGCTGTTTTTT
V gene: TRBV25-1; clone size: -; J gene: TRBJ1-1; D gene: TRBD1; CDR3 protein: CASRAIGQGDTEAFF; CDR3 DNA: TGTGCCAGCAGAGCCATAGGACAGGGGGACACTGAAGCTTTCTTT
V gene: TRBV7-6; clone size: -; J gene: TRBJ2-3; D gene: TRBD1; CDR3 protein: CASSPGQGFEGTDTQYF; CDR3 DNA: TGTGCCAGCAGCCCCGGACAGGGGTTCGAGGGTACAGATACGCAGTATTTT
V gene: TRBV19; clone size: -; J gene: TRBJ2-1; D gene: TRBD2; CDR3 protein: CASSVVASGGSEQFF; CDR3 DNA: TGTGCCAGTAGTGTAGTGGCTAGCGGGGGGAGTGAGCAGTTCTTC
V gene: TRBV2; clone size: -; J gene: TRBJ1-6; D gene: -; CDR3 protein: CASSRQENSPLHF; CDR3 DNA: TGTGCCAGCTCTCGGCAGGAGAATTCACCCCTCCACTTT
V gene: TRBV9; clone size: once; J gene: TRBJ1-4; D gene: -; CDR3 protein: CASSFRATNEKLFF; CDR3 DNA: TGTGCCAGCAGTTTTCGTGCAACTAATGAAAAACTGTTTTTT
V gene: TRBV2; clone size: -; J gene: TRBJ1-2; D gene: TRBD1; CDR3 protein: CASRDDRVNYGYTF; CDR3 DNA: TGTGCCAGCAGGGACGACAGGGTTAACTATGGCTACACCTTC
V gene: TRBV6-5; clone size: -; J gene: TRBJ1-2; D gene: -; CDR3 protein: CASSYSGVGDYGYTF; CDR3 DNA: TGTGCCAGCAGTTACTCGGGGGTCGGTGACTATGGCTACACCTTC
V gene: TRBV2; clone size: -; J gene: TRBJ1-2; D gene: -; CDR3 protein: CASTGEGALFDYTF; CDR3 DNA: TGTGCCAGCACTGGGGAAGGGGCGCTGTTTGACTACACCTTC
V gene: TRBV4-1; clone size: once; J gene: TRBJ1-5; D gene: -; CDR3 protein: CASSQDLDPGQPQHF; CDR3 DNA: TGCGCCAGCAGCCAAGATTTGGACCCAGGACAGCCCCAGCATTTT
V gene: TRBV30; clone size: few; J gene: TRBJ1-1; D gene: TRBD1; CDR3 protein: CASIPLTGKAEAFF; CDR3 DNA: TGTGCCTCCATTCCTCTGACAGGGAAAGCTGAAGCTTTCTTT
V gene: TRBV1; clone size: -; J gene: TRBJ1-4; D gene: -; CDR3 protein: CTSSQDSGVATNEKLFF; CDR3 DNA: TGCACCAGCAGCCAAGATTCGGGAGTTGCAACTAATGAAAAACTGTTTTTT
V gene: TRBV2; clone size: few; J gene: TRBJ1-5; D gene: -; CDR3 protein: CASSANWVSNQPQHF; CDR3 DNA: TGTGCCAGCAGTGCGAACTGGGTTAGCAATCAGCCCCAGCATTTT
V gene: TRBV14; clone size: few; J gene: TRBJ2-3; D gene: -; CDR3 protein: CASSPPGVDTQYF; CDR3 DNA: TGTGCCAGCAGCCCCCCGGGCGTTGATACGCAGTATTTT
V gene: TRBV5-1; clone size: -; J gene: TRBJ2-3; D gene: -; CDR3 protein: CASSLGASTDTQYF; CDR3 DNA: TGCGCCAGCAGCTTGGGGGCTAGCACAGATACGCAGTATTTT